Listed below are T cell receptor beta chains from one sample, sequenced in a study of OX40 agonist ivuxolimab in advanced cancers. Generated by immunoSEQ multiplex PCR, the TCRdb table keeps only in-frame clones and is missing some. The repertoire holds some 61,000 clones, about 77% seen once, with about 1.6% in the top ten. Sample: CD4+ or CD8+ T cells sorted from blood, taken in a trial of the OX40 agonist ivuxolimab. The origin of the receptors is an adult with an advanced solid tumor such as melanoma, head and neck, liver or kidney cancer. The CDR3 runs from the conserved cysteine through the conserved F or W. The order of the fields is V gene, J gene, CDR3 protein.

V gene: TRBV15
J gene: TRBJ2-7
CDR3 protein: CATSREWITYEQYF

V gene: TRBV6-1
J gene: TRBJ2-3
CDR3 protein: CASSVQTGAQPGDTQYF

V gene: TRBV6-5
J gene: TRBJ2-7
CDR3 protein: CASKDRGGPYEQYF

V gene: TRBV5-1
J gene: TRBJ1-6
CDR3 protein: CASSLTGSNSPLHF

V gene: TRBV10-2
J gene: TRBJ1-5
CDR3 protein: CASSERTDYQPQHF

V gene: TRBV5-6
J gene: TRBJ2-5
CDR3 protein: CASSPGQTKETQYF

V gene: TRBV7-6
J gene: TRBJ1-1
CDR3 protein: CASSPVGGGEAFF

V gene: TRBV19
J gene: TRBJ1-2
CDR3 protein: CASSKGLGTADYGYTF

V gene: TRBV6-6
J gene: TRBJ1-5
CDR3 protein: CASSYGVNQPQHF

V gene: TRBV5-1
J gene: TRBJ2-2
CDR3 protein: CASSLEQAVNTGELFF

V gene: TRBV2
J gene: TRBJ1-2
CDR3 protein: CASSEDATNYGYTF

V gene: TRBV6-5
J gene: TRBJ1-2
CDR3 protein: CASSYGGVLAHGYTF

V gene: TRBV19
J gene: TRBJ2-2
CDR3 protein: CASRLAGGTNTGELFF

V gene: TRBV5-1
J gene: TRBJ2-2
CDR3 protein: CASSPRTGEAGELFF

V gene: TRBV6-6
J gene: TRBJ2-1
CDR3 protein: CASSWGQGAGEQFF

V gene: TRBV15
J gene: TRBJ2-3
CDR3 protein: CATSRDLGGFSTDTQYF

V gene: TRBV29-1
J gene: TRBJ1-2
CDR3 protein: CSVGTQASYGYTF

V gene: TRBV10-3
J gene: TRBJ2-1
CDR3 protein: CAISETVGTSPNEQFF

V gene: TRBV2
J gene: TRBJ1-5
CDR3 protein: CASSDKGEHQPQHF

V gene: TRBV7-8
J gene: TRBJ2-3
CDR3 protein: CASSSSRVYSTDTQYF

V gene: TRBV5-8
J gene: TRBJ1-4
CDR3 protein: CASSLFFGQGHEKLFF

V gene: TRBV6-1
J gene: TRBJ1-4
CDR3 protein: CASVTGMSEKLFF

V gene: TRBV7-8
J gene: TRBJ2-5
CDR3 protein: CASSLVWGQETQYF

V gene: TRBV6-1
J gene: TRBJ2-7
CDR3 protein: CASSDILRGRYEQYF

V gene: TRBV9
J gene: TRBJ1-1
CDR3 protein: CASSAMTGNTEAFF

V gene: TRBV7-8
J gene: TRBJ2-7
CDR3 protein: CASSPNLAGQYF

V gene: TRBV6-5
J gene: TRBJ1-1
CDR3 protein: CASSYSRGDTEAFF

V gene: TRBV5-8
J gene: TRBJ2-2
CDR3 protein: CASRGQVLNTGELFF

V gene: TRBV5-6
J gene: TRBJ1-5
CDR3 protein: CASSLGGLGNQPQHF

V gene: TRBV9
J gene: TRBJ2-5
CDR3 protein: CASSPHLLAETQYF

V gene: TRBV4-1
J gene: TRBJ1-2
CDR3 protein: CASSRTGGSYGYTF

V gene: TRBV5-4
J gene: TRBJ2-3
CDR3 protein: CASSNLAGGTDTQYF

V gene: TRBV19
J gene: TRBJ1-1
CDR3 protein: CASSRGQGAEAFF

V gene: TRBV2
J gene: TRBJ1-1
CDR3 protein: CASSEESQVNTEAFF

V gene: TRBV30
J gene: TRBJ1-1
CDR3 protein: CAWQGAALNTEAFF